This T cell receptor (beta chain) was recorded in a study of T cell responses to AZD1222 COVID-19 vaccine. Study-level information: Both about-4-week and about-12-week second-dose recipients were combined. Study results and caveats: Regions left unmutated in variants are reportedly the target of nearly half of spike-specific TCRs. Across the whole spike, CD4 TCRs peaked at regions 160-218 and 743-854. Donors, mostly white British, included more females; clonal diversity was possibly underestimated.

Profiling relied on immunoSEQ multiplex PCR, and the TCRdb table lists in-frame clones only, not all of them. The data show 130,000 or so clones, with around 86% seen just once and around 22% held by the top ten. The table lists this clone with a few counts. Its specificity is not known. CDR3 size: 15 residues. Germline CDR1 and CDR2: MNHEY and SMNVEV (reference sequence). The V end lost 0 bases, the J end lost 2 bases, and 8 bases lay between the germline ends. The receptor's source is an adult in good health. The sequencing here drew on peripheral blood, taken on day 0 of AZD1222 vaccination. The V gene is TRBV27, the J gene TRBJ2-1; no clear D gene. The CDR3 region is CASSLSVAPYNEQFF. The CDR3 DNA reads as TGTGCCAGCAGTTTATCCGTAGCCCCCTACAATGAGCAGTTCTTC.